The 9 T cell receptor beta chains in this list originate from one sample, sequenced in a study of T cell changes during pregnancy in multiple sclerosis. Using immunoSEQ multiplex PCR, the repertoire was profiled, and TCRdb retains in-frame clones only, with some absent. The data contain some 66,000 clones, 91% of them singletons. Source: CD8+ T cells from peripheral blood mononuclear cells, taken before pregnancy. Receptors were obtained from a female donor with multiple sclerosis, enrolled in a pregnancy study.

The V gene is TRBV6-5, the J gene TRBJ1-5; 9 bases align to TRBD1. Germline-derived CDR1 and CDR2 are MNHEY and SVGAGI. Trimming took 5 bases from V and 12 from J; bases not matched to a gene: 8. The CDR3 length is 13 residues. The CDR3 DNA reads TGTGCCAGCAGTCTAGTAACAGGGGGCGACCAGCATTTT. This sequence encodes CASSLVTGGDQHF.

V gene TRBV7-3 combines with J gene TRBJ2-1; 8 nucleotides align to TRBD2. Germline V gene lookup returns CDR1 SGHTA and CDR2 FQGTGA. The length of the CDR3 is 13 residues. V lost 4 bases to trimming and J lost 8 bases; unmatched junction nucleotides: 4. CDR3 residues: CASSYGGVDEQFF. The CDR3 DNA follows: TGTGCCAGCAGCTACGGGGGGGTCGATGAGCAGTTCTTC.

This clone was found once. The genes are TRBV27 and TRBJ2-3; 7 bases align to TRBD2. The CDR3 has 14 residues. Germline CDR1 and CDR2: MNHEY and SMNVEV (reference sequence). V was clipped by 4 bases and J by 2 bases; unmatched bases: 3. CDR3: CASSSAGTTDTQYF. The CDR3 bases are TGTGCCAGCAGTTCAGCGGGGACCACAGATACGCAGTATTTT.

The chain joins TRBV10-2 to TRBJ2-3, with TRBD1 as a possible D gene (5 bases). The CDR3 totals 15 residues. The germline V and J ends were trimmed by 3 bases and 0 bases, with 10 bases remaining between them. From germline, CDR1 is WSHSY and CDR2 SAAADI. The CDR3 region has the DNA TGCGCCAGCAGTGAAGGGGTTACTAGCACAGATACGCAGTATTTT. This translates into CASSEGVTSTDTQYF.

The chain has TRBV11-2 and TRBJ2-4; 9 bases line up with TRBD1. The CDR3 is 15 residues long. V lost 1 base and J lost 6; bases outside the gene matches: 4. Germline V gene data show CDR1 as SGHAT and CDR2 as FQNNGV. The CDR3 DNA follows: TGTGCCAGCAGCTTAGTACAGGGGGCGATAAACATTCAGTACTTC. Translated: CASSLVQGAINIQYF.

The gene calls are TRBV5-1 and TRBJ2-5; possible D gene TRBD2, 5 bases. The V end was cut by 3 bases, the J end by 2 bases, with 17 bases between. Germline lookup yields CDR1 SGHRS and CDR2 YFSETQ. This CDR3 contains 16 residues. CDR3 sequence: CASSSLGSESQETQYF. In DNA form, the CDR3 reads TGCGCCAGCAGCTCCCTGGGTAGCGAGAGTCAAGAGACCCAGTACTTC. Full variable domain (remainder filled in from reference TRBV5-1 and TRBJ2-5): KAGVTQTPRYLIKTRGQQVTLSCSPISGHRSVSWYQQTPGQGLQFLFEYFSETQRNKGNFPGRFSGRQFSNSRSEMNVSTLELGDSALYLCASSSLGSESQETQYFGPGTRLLVL.

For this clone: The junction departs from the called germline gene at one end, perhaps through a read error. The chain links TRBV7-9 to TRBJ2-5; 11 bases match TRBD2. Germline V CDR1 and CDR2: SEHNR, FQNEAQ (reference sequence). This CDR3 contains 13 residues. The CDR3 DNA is TGTGCCAGCAGCGTAGCGGGGGGGGAGACCCAGTACTTC. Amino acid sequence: CASSVAGGETQYF. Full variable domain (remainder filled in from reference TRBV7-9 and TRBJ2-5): DTGVSQNPRHKITKRGQNVTFRCDPISEHNRLYWYRQTLGQGPEFLTYFQNEAQLEKSRLLSDRFSAERPKGSFSTLEIQRTEQGDSAMYLCASSVAGGETQYFGPGTRLLVL.

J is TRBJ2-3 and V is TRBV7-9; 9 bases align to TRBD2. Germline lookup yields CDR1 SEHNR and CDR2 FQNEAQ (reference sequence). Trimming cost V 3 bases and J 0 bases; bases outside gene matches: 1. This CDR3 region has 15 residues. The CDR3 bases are TGTGCCAGCAGCTTCGGGACTAGCAGCACAGATACGCAGTATTTT. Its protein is CASSFGTSSTDTQYF.

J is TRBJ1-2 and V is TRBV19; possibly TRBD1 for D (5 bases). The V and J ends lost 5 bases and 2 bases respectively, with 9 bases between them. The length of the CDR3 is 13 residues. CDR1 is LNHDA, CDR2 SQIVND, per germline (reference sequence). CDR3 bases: TGTGCCAGTAGTCCCAGGGTAAACTATGGCTACACCTTC. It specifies CASSPRVNYGYTF.